This T cell receptor (beta chain) is drawn from a study of T-cell reconstitution after alpha-beta-depleted transplantation in children (dated by TCRdb to the mid-2010s). General notes on the study: The study quantitatively tracked T-cell immune reconstitution after TCRalphabeta/CD19-depleted allogeneic hematopoietic cell transplantation in children using TCR repertoire profiling.

As encoded in the germline V gene, CDR1 is SGHTA while CDR2 is FQGNSA. From the cysteine through the phenylalanine, the CDR3 covers 14 amino acids. The only DNA kept is the CDR3, 42 bases in frame from the first base. Germline trimming amounts to 6 bases on V and 1 base on J, with 4 as the count of junction bases outside the gene matches. Comment on this clonotype: Its antigen has not been determined. No much larger clonotype is one base removed from it; base qualities were not supplied.

The library came from PCR. This sample was sequenced with an Illumina HiSeq 2500. TCR library preparation used molecular barcoding, with unique molecular identifiers applied to normalize quantification of the TCRbeta repertoire. TCRdb handled the public reads itself, with Q25 trimming in fastp and clone calling in MiXCR, and kept productive beta chains. Records with the same CDR3 protein are collapsed into one entry carrying the most frequent genes and DNA. Here the sample has roughly 200,000 distinct CDR3 sequences; roughly 9% occur a single time. Clones ranked in the top ten supply less than 8% of the sample.

This material consisted of PBMCs from the stem cell graft donor, taken from the stem cell graft. The sequence derives from a human donor who donated a stem cell graft to a child with acute lymphoblastic leukemia. Recombination linked TRBV7-2 to TRBJ2-3; 7 central bases correspond to TRBD1. The CDR3 sequence is CASSYGQGTDTQYF. The base sequence is TGTGCCAGCAGTTACGGACAGGGCACAGATACGCAGTATTTT.